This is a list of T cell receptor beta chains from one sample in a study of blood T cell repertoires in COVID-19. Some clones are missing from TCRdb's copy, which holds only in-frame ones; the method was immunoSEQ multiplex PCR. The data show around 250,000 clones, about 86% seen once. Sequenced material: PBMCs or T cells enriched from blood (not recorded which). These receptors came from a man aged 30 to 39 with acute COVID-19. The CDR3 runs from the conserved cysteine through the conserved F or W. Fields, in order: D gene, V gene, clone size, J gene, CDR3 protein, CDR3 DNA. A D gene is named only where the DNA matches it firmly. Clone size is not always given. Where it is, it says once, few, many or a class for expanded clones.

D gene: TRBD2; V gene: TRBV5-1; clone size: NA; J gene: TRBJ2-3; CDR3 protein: CASSLVVASGADTQYF; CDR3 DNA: TGCGCCAGCAGCTTGGTTGTGGCTAGCGGGGCCGATACGCAGTATTTT
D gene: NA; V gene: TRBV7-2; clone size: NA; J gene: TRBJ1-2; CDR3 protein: CASSYTGTNYGYTF; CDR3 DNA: TGTGCCAGCAGCTACACAGGGACTAACTATGGCTACACCTTC
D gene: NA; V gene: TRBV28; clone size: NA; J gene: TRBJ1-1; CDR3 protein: CALQRGTEAFF; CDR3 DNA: TGTGCCCTTCAGCGAGGCACTGAAGCTTTCTTT
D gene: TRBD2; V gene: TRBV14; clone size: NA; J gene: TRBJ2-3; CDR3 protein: CASSHISGGTDTQYF; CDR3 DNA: TGTGCCAGCAGCCACATTAGCGGGGGCACAGATACGCAGTATTTT
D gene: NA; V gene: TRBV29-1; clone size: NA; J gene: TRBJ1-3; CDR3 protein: CSVEESVFGNTIYF; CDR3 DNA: TGCAGCGTTGAAGAGTCGGTGTTTGGAAACACCATATATTTT
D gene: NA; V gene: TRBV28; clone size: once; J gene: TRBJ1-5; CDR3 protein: CASSRVGPQHF; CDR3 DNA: TGTGCCAGCAGTCGGGTGGGGCCCCAGCATTTT
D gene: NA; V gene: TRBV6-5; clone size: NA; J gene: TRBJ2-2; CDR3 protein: CASRRGNTGELFF; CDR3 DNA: TGTGCCAGCAGGAGAGGGAACACCGGGGAGCTGTTTTTT
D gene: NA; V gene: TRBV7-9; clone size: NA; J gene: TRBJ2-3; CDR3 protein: CASSLDRVTDTQYF; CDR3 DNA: TGTGCCAGCAGCTTAGACAGAGTCACAGATACGCAGTATTTT
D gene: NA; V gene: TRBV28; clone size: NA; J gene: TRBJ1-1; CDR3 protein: CASSVNRVDTEAFF; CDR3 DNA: TGTGCCAGCAGTGTTAACAGGGTAGACACTGAAGCTTTCTTT
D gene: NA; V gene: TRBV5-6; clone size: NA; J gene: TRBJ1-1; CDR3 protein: CASSFSNTEAFF; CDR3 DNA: TGTGCCAGCAGCTTTAGTAACACTGAAGCTTTCTTT
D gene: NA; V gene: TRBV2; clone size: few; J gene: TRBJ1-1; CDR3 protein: CASRRQKPMNTEAFF; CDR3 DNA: TGTGCCAGCAGAAGACAGAAGCCTATGAACACTGAAGCTTTCTTT
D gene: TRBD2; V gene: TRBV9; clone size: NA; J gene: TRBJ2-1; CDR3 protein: CASSEGGLAGGDEQFF; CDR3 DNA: TGTGCCAGCAGCGAGGGGGGACTAGCGGGAGGGGATGAGCAGTTCTTC
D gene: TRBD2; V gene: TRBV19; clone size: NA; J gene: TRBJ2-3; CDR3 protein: CASSPGLGKDTQYF; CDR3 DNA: TGTGCCAGTAGTCCAGGACTAGGCAAAGATACGCAGTATTTT
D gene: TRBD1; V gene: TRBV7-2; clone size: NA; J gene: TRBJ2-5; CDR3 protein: CASSLGTDGTQYF; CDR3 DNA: TGTGCCAGCAGCCTTGGGACAGACGGGACCCAGTACTTC
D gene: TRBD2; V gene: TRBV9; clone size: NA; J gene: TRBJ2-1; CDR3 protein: CASSGGTSGSKGEDEQFF; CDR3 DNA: TGTGCCAGCAGCGGGGGGACTAGCGGGAGTAAAGGTGAGGATGAGCAGTTCTTC
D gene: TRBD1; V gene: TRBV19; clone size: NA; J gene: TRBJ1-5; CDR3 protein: CASSKGALTGGPAYSNQPQHF; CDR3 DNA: TGTGCCAGTAGTAAGGGGGCCCTGACAGGGGGCCCCGCTTATAGCAATCAGCCCCAGCATTTT
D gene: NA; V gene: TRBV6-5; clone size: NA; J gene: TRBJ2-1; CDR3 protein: CASESSSDEQFF; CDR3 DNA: TGTGCCAGCGAGAGCTCTAGCGATGAGCAGTTCTTC
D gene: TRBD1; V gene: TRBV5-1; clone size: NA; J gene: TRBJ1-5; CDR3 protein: CASSPGQGANQPQHF; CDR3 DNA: TGCGCCAGCAGCCCGGGACAGGGGGCTAATCAGCCCCAGCATTTT
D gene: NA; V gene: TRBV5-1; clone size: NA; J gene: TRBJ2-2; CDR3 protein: CASSPRAGELFF; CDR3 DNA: TGCGCCAGCAGCCCGCGGGCCGGGGAGCTGTTTTTT
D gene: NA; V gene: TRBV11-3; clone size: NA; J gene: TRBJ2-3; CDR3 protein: CASSPGDRAYTQYF; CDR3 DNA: TGTGCCAGCAGCCCAGGGGATAGGGCGTATACGCAGTATTTT
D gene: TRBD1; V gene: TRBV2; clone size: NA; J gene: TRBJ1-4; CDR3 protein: CASRQGPTNEKLFF; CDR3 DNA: TGTGCCAGCCGACAGGGCCCAACTAATGAAAAACTGTTTTTT
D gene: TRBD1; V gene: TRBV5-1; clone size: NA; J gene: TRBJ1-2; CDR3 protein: CASSSSTGLFNYGYTF; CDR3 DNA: TGCGCCAGCAGCTCCTCGACAGGGTTATTCAACTATGGCTACACCTTC
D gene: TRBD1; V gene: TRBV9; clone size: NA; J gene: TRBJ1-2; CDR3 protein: CASSPRQGSAGYTF; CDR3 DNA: TGTGCCAGCAGCCCCAGACAGGGAAGTGCTGGCTACACCTTC
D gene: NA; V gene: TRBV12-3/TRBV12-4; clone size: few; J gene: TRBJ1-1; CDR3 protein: CASSYRRDTEAFF; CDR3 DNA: TGTGCCAGCAGTTATAGACGGGACACTGAAGCTTTCTTT
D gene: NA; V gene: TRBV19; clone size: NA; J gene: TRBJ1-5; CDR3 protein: CASTQGLGPQHF; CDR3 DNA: TGTGCCAGTACTCAGGGACTCGGGCCCCAGCATTTT
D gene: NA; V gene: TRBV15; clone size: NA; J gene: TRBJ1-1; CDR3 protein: CATSGFTGNTEAFF; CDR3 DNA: TGTGCCACCAGCGGCTTTACAGGGAACACTGAAGCTTTCTTT
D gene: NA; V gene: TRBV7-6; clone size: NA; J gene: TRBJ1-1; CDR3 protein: CASSSQWRGPSTEAFF; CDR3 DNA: TGTGCCAGCAGCTCCCAGTGGCGGGGTCCGAGCACTGAAGCTTTCTTT
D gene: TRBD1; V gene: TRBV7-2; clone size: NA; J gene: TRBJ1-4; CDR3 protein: CASSPQDRQGEKLFF; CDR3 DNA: TGTGCCAGCAGTCCACAGGACAGACAGGGTGAAAAACTGTTTTTT
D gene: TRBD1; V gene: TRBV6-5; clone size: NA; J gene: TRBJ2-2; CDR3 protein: CATTWTGNTGELFF; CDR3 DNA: TGTGCCACCACGTGGACAGGGAACACCGGGGAGCTGTTTTTT
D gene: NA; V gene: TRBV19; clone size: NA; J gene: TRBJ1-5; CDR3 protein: CASRIQVLSNQPQHF; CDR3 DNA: TGTGCCAGTAGGATCCAGGTCCTTAGCAATCAGCCCCAGCATTTT
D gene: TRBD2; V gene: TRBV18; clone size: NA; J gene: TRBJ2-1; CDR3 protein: CASSPFAGRQRGHNEQFF; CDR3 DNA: TGTGCCAGCTCACCATTTGCAGGACGACAGCGGGGGCACAATGAGCAGTTCTTC
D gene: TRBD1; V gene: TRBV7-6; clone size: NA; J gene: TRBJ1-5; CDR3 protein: CASSQTGRPQHF; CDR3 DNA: TGTGCCAGCAGCCAGACAGGGCGGCCCCAGCATTTT
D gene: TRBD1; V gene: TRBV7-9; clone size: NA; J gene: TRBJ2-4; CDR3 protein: CASSTRRQGLAKNIQYF; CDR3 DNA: TGTGCCAGCAGCACCCGGAGACAGGGGCTAGCCAAAAACATTCAGTACTTC
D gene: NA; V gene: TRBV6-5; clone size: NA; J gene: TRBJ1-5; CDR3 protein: CASSPSGSNQPQHF; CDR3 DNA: TGTGCCAGCAGCCCGAGCGGGAGCAATCAGCCCCAGCATTTT
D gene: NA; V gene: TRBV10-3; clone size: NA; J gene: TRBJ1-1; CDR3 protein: CAISEDPRTQYRGTEAFF; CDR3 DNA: TGTGCCATCAGTGAGGACCCACGCACCCAGTACCGGGGCACTGAAGCTTTCTTT
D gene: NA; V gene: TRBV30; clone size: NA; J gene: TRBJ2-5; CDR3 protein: CAGRVWETQYF; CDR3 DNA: TGTGCCGGCAGGGTTTGGGAGACCCAGTACTTC
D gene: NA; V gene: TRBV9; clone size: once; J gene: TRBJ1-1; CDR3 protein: CASSVGPSEAEAFF; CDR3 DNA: TGTGCCAGCAGCGTAGGCCCATCGGAGGCTGAAGCTTTCTTT
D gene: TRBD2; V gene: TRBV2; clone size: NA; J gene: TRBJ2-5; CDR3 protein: CASSEGGGGLETQYF; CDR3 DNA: TGTGCCAGCAGTGAAGGTGGGGGGGGACTGGAGACCCAGTACTTC
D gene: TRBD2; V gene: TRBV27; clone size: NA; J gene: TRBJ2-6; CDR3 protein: CASSPRGGRTGANVLTF; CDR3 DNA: TGTGCCAGCAGTCCCCGGGGGGGGAGGACTGGGGCCAACGTCCTGACTTTC
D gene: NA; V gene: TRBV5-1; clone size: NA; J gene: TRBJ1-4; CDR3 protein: CASSLWEGRNEKLFF; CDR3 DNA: TGCGCCAGCTCGCTGTGGGAGGGTAGGAATGAAAAACTGTTTTTT
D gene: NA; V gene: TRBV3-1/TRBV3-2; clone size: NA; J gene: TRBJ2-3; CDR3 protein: CASRTQVGDTQYF; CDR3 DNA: TGTGCCAGCAGGACCCAGGTGGGAGATACGCAGTATTTT
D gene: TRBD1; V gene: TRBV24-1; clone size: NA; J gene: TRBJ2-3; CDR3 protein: CATSDQTPGQGFFDTQYF; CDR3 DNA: TGTGCCACCAGTGATCAGACCCCGGGACAGGGTTTCTTTGATACGCAGTATTTT
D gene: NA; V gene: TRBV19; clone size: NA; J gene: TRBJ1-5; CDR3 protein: CASRPQGANQPQHF; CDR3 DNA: TGTGCCAGTAGGCCCCAGGGTGCCAATCAGCCCCAGCATTTT
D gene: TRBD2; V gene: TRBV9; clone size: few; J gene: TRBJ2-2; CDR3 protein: CASSGSGSEAGELFF; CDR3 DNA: TGTGCCAGCAGTGGGAGCGGGAGTGAGGCCGGGGAGCTGTTTTTT
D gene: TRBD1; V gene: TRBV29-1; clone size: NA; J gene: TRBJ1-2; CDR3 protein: CSVGTGNPYTF; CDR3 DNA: TGCAGCGTGGGGACAGGAAATCCCTACACCTTC
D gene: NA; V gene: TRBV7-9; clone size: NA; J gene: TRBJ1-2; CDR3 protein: CASRLRSGWNYGYTF; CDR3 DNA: TGTGCCAGCAGATTAAGGTCGGGATGGAACTATGGCTACACCTTC
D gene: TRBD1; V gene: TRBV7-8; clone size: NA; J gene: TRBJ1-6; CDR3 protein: CAAGGGSNSPLHF; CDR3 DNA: TGTGCCGCAGGGGGCGGATCTAATTCACCCCTCCACTTT
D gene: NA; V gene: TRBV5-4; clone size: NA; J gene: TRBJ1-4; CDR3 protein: CASSLQGRNEKLFF; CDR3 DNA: TGTGCCAGCAGCCTACAGGGACGTAATGAAAAACTGTTTTTT
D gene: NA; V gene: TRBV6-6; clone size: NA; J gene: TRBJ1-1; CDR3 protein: CASSFDGEVTEAFF; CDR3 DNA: TGTGCCAGCAGTTTCGACGGAGAGGTCACTGAAGCTTTCTTT